The rows below give T cell receptor beta chains drawn from one sample of a study of T cells in Graves' hyperthyroidism and ophthalmopathy. TCRdb independently ran MiXCR on the multiplex PCR reads; one entry per CDR3 protein. This table has more than 300,000 distinct CDR3 sequences, approximately 18% appearing once. Sequenced sample: blood. Every receptor here comes from a woman between 25 and 40 years old with Graves' hyperthyroidism that later progressed to Graves' ophthalmopathy. CDR3s include the opening cysteine and the closing phenylalanine or tryptophan. A D gene is named only where the DNA matches it firmly. Rows may omit the clone size; those that give it use once, few, many or a size class.

V gene: TRBV20-1
D gene: -
clone size: many
J gene: TRBJ1-3
CDR3 protein: CSARPPSQGPGNTIYF
CDR3 DNA: TGCAGTGCTAGACCCCCATCACAAGGTCCTGGAAACACCATATATTTT

V gene: TRBV12-3/TRBV12-4
D gene: -
clone size: many
J gene: TRBJ2-3
CDR3 protein: CASSLYVRVTDTQYF
CDR3 DNA: TGTGCCAGCAGTTTGTATGTGCGGGTCACAGATACGCAGTATTTT

V gene: TRBV6-6
D gene: TRBD1
clone size: -
J gene: TRBJ1-1
CDR3 protein: CASSYSAGGSMNTEAFF
CDR3 DNA: TGTGCCAGCAGTTACTCGGCAGGGGGAAGTATGAACACTGAAGCTTTCTTT

V gene: TRBV6-2/TRBV6-3
D gene: -
clone size: few
J gene: TRBJ2-7
CDR3 protein: CASSVVGTVRLEQYF
CDR3 DNA: TGTGCCAGCAGTGTAGTGGGGACGGTTCGGCTCGAGCAGTACTTC

V gene: TRBV12-3/TRBV12-4
D gene: -
clone size: -
J gene: TRBJ1-5
CDR3 protein: CASSLALGQISNQPQHF
CDR3 DNA: TGTGCCAGCAGTTTAGCGCTCGGGCAGATTAGCAATCAGCCCCAGCATTTT

V gene: TRBV20-1
D gene: TRBD2
clone size: many
J gene: TRBJ2-5
CDR3 protein: CSARGATSGMIQETQYF
CDR3 DNA: TGCAGTGCTAGAGGGGCGACTAGCGGGATGATACAAGAGACCCAGTACTTC

V gene: TRBV7-6
D gene: -
clone size: many
J gene: TRBJ2-3
CDR3 protein: CASSLGFITDTQYF
CDR3 DNA: TGTGCCAGCAGCTTAGGCTTTATAACAGATACGCAGTATTTT

V gene: TRBV12-3/TRBV12-4
D gene: -
clone size: many
J gene: TRBJ2-2
CDR3 protein: CASSFGGANTGELFF
CDR3 DNA: TGTGCCAGCAGTTTCGGGGGCGCGAACACCGGGGAGCTGTTTTTT

V gene: TRBV6-1
D gene: TRBD1
clone size: -
J gene: TRBJ2-6
CDR3 protein: CASNMDRESGANVLTF
CDR3 DNA: TGTGCCAGCAATATGGACAGGGAGTCTGGGGCCAACGTCCTGACTTTC

V gene: TRBV29-1
D gene: TRBD1
clone size: -
J gene: TRBJ1-5
CDR3 protein: CSAAYRGEIGQPQHF
CDR3 DNA: TGCAGCGCTGCCTACAGGGGGGAGATCGGTCAGCCCCAGCATTTT

V gene: TRBV28
D gene: TRBD2
clone size: many
J gene: TRBJ2-3
CDR3 protein: CASHSLAGGPGTQYF
CDR3 DNA: TGTGCCAGCCACTCACTAGCGGGAGGCCCCGGTACGCAGTATTTT

V gene: TRBV4-1
D gene: TRBD2
clone size: few
J gene: TRBJ2-4
CDR3 protein: CASSQPTSGRTKNIQYF
CDR3 DNA: TGCGCCAGCAGCCAACCGACTAGCGGGAGGACCAAAAACATTCAGTACTTC

V gene: TRBV12-3/TRBV12-4
D gene: -
clone size: many
J gene: TRBJ2-2
CDR3 protein: CASRGGLGGGELFF
CDR3 DNA: TGTGCCAGCAGGGGGGGATTAGGCGGGGGGGAGCTGTTTTTT

V gene: TRBV27
D gene: -
clone size: -
J gene: TRBJ1-4
CDR3 protein: CASSLSHLRDEKLFF
CDR3 DNA: TGTGCCAGCAGTTTATCGCACTTGAGGGATGAAAAACTGTTTTTT

V gene: TRBV6-1
D gene: -
clone size: few
J gene: TRBJ1-1
CDR3 protein: CASNLGWTEAFF
CDR3 DNA: TGTGCCAGCAATCTCGGGTGGACTGAAGCTTTCTTT

V gene: TRBV30
D gene: -
clone size: -
J gene: TRBJ1-1
CDR3 protein: CAWGVEPNTEAFF
CDR3 DNA: TGTGCCTGGGGCGTCGAACCGAACACTGAAGCTTTCTTT

V gene: TRBV20-1
D gene: -
clone size: many
J gene: TRBJ1-1
CDR3 protein: CSARSRQAKNTEAFF
CDR3 DNA: TGCAGTGCTAGATCCAGACAGGCAAAGAACACTGAAGCTTTCTTT

V gene: TRBV19
D gene: -
clone size: many
J gene: TRBJ1-5
CDR3 protein: CASSSSSQSNQPQHF
CDR3 DNA: TGTGCCAGTAGTTCCAGCTCACAGAGCAATCAGCCCCAGCATTTT

V gene: TRBV7-9
D gene: -
clone size: -
J gene: TRBJ2-7
CDR3 protein: CASSGGQGHSYEQYF
CDR3 DNA: TGTGCCAGCAGCGGGGGGCAGGGGCACTCCTACGAGCAGTACTTC

V gene: TRBV4-1
D gene: -
clone size: many
J gene: TRBJ2-7
CDR3 protein: CASSHKWGGHYEQYF
CDR3 DNA: TGCGCCAGCAGCCATAAGTGGGGGGGCCACTACGAGCAGTACTTC

V gene: TRBV6-1
D gene: -
clone size: few
J gene: TRBJ1-6
CDR3 protein: CASRDWSSYNSPLHF
CDR3 DNA: TGTGCCAGCAGGGACTGGAGCTCCTATAATTCACCCCTCCACTTT

V gene: TRBV19
D gene: -
clone size: few
J gene: TRBJ1-1
CDR3 protein: CASSIGTVTEAFF
CDR3 DNA: TGTGCCAGTAGTATAGGGACGGTCACTGAAGCTTTCTTT

V gene: TRBV15
D gene: TRBD1
clone size: many
J gene: TRBJ2-5
CDR3 protein: CATSRQGQGVKTQYF
CDR3 DNA: TGTGCCACCAGCAGACAGGGACAGGGGGTCAAGACCCAGTACTTC

V gene: TRBV2
D gene: TRBD1
clone size: many
J gene: TRBJ1-3
CDR3 protein: CASGPGQGSGNTIYF
CDR3 DNA: TGTGCCAGCGGGCCGGGACAGGGCTCGGGAAACACCATATATTTT

V gene: TRBV20-1
D gene: -
clone size: -
J gene: TRBJ2-7
CDR3 protein: CSAGGPGEQYF
CDR3 DNA: TGCAGTGCTGGGGGGCCGGGGGAGCAGTACTTC

V gene: TRBV28
D gene: -
clone size: many
J gene: TRBJ2-7
CDR3 protein: CASSYIIYEQYF
CDR3 DNA: TGTGCCAGCAGTTACATTATCTACGAGCAGTACTTC

V gene: TRBV5-1
D gene: -
clone size: many
J gene: TRBJ2-3
CDR3 protein: CASSLISEGDTQYF
CDR3 DNA: TGCGCCAGCAGCTTGATCAGCGAGGGAGATACGCAGTATTTT

V gene: TRBV30
D gene: -
clone size: -
J gene: TRBJ1-6
CDR3 protein: CAWRAGTLQYNSPLHF
CDR3 DNA: TGTGCCTGGAGGGCGGGAACACTCCAATATAATTCACCCCTCCACTTT

V gene: TRBV25-1
D gene: -
clone size: many
J gene: TRBJ2-5
CDR3 protein: CASSEWVSGKETQYF
CDR3 DNA: TGTGCCAGCAGTGAATGGGTTAGCGGTAAGGAGACCCAGTACTTC

V gene: TRBV28
D gene: TRBD1
clone size: -
J gene: TRBJ1-1
CDR3 protein: CASSLRGQFALEAFF
CDR3 DNA: TGTGCCAGCAGTTTAAGGGGACAGTTCGCTCTAGAAGCTTTCTTT

V gene: TRBV18
D gene: -
clone size: -
J gene: TRBJ1-2
CDR3 protein: CASSRDLADYGYTF
CDR3 DNA: TGTGCCAGCTCACGGGACCTAGCGGACTATGGCTACACCTTC

V gene: TRBV20-1
D gene: -
clone size: few
J gene: TRBJ2-1
CDR3 protein: CSVEVSYNEQFF
CDR3 DNA: TGCAGTGTCGAAGTCTCCTACAATGAGCAGTTCTTC

V gene: TRBV24-1
D gene: -
clone size: few
J gene: TRBJ2-3
CDR3 protein: CATRDPIENTQYF
CDR3 DNA: TGTGCCACCCGTGATCCGATAGAGAATACGCAGTATTTT

V gene: TRBV28
D gene: -
clone size: many
J gene: TRBJ2-1
CDR3 protein: CASSLSGEVYNEQFF
CDR3 DNA: TGTGCCAGCAGTCTATCGGGAGAGGTCTACAATGAGCAGTTCTTC

V gene: TRBV20-1
D gene: -
clone size: many
J gene: TRBJ1-1
CDR3 protein: CSAPRTADEAFF
CDR3 DNA: TGCAGTGCACCTCGGACAGCGGATGAAGCTTTCTTT

V gene: TRBV27
D gene: TRBD1
clone size: -
J gene: TRBJ2-3
CDR3 protein: CASSTRQGTQYF
CDR3 DNA: TGTGCCAGCAGTACCCGACAGGGGACGCAGTATTTT

V gene: TRBV6-5
D gene: -
clone size: many
J gene: TRBJ2-7
CDR3 protein: CASSYARSNEQYF
CDR3 DNA: TGTGCCAGCAGTTACGCCCGCAGTAACGAGCAGTACTTC

V gene: TRBV6-1
D gene: -
clone size: -
J gene: TRBJ1-5
CDR3 protein: CASRPRQDNNQPQHF
CDR3 DNA: TGTGCCAGCAGACCCCGGCAGGACAACAATCAGCCCCAGCATTTT

V gene: TRBV11-2
D gene: -
clone size: many
J gene: TRBJ1-2
CDR3 protein: CASSFGHLLNYGYTF
CDR3 DNA: TGTGCCAGCAGCTTCGGACACTTGCTAAACTATGGCTACACCTTC

V gene: TRBV11-2
D gene: TRBD2
clone size: many
J gene: TRBJ2-1
CDR3 protein: CASSALPGLAGGPEQFF
CDR3 DNA: TGTGCCAGCAGCGCGCTGCCCGGACTAGCGGGGGGCCCTGAGCAGTTCTTC

V gene: TRBV28
D gene: -
clone size: many
J gene: TRBJ2-7
CDR3 protein: CASSLASPYYEQYF
CDR3 DNA: TGTGCCAGCAGTTTAGCTAGCCCTTACTACGAGCAGTACTTC

V gene: TRBV20-1
D gene: TRBD1
clone size: few
J gene: TRBJ1-1
CDR3 protein: CSASYRGQDEAFF
CDR3 DNA: TGCAGTGCTAGTTACAGGGGGCAGGATGAAGCTTTCTTT